A single sample is the source of the 23 T cell receptor beta chains below, sequenced in a study of molecular identifiers for immune sequencing clone quantification. TCRdb called the PCR reads again in MiXCR, with one record for every CDR3 protein. Of nearly 650,000 distinct CDR3 sequences listed, roughly 23% were seen once; the top ten hold 0.78%. Sequencing input: naive CD8+ T cells from blood, with Jurkat cell RNA spiked in. Described subset: FACS-sorted CD8+CD4-CCR7+CD45RA+ naive T cells. These receptors came from a human donor in good health. Some libraries in this study had Jurkat cell RNA spiked in.

Note on this clonotype: Because the CDR3 is missing its conserved closing phenylalanine or tryptophan, this is likely a read error. The chain joins TRBV5-1 to TRBJ1-1, with D unclear. This CDR3 spans 16 amino acids. V was pared by 4 bases and J by 3 bases, with 19 bases between. Per germline, CDR1 SGHRS and CDR2 YFSETQ. CDR3 in DNA: TGCGCCAGCAGCCCCCTAGACCAGACCCTTTACACTGAAGCTTTCCTT. It encodes CASSPLDQTLYTEAFL.

This clonotype was picked up a small number of times. The chain combines TRBV28 with TRBJ2-7; the match to TRBD2 covers 7 bases. In germline, CDR1 is MDHEN, CDR2 SYDVKM. The V segment lost 3 bases and the J segment 2 bases; nucleotides outside the gene matches: 10. CDR3 size: 16 residues. Written as DNA, the CDR3 is TGTGCCAGCAGTTTTCCCCAGCGGGGTGGGACCTACGAGCAGTACTTC. Translated, it gives CASSFPQRGGTYEQYF.

Comments on this clonotype: An end of the junction does not agree with germline; a read error may underlie this. This rearrangement joins TRBV11-2 to TRBJ1-6, with a tentative D call TRBD1 (5 bases). The CDR3 sequence is 14 residues long. Germline V gene sequence: CDR1 SGHAT, CDR2 FQNNGV. This CDR3 reads CVSSLGWGNSPLHF. CDR3 DNA sequence: TGTGTCAGCAGCTTAGGGTGGGGCAATTCACCCCTCCACTTT. Filled out from reference TRBV11-2 and TRBJ1-6, the complete variable domain reads EAGVAQSPRYKIIEKRQSVAFWCNPISGHATLYWYQQILGQGPKLLIQFQNNGVVDDSQLPKDRFSAERLKGVDSTLKIQPAKLEDSAVYLCVSSLGWGNSPLHFGNGTRLTVT.

This clonotype has at least ten counts. The chain is built from TRBV7-6 and TRBJ1-1, with D unclear. The V gene lost 1 base and the J gene lost 0 bases, with 6 bases spanning the gap. This CDR3 has 14 amino acids. CDR1 is SGHVS and CDR2 is FNYEAQ in the germline V gene. This chain's CDR3 is CASSLDYVNTEAFF. CDR3 bases: TGTGCCAGCAGCTTAGATTATGTGAACACTGAAGCTTTCTTT.

This clonotype was counted a few times. The gene calls are TRBV20-1 and TRBJ2-7; either TRBD1 or TRBD2 may fit D (5 bases each). The CDR3 is 14 amino acids. The V end lost 0 bases, the J end lost 2 bases, and 11 bases lay between the germline ends. CDR1 is DFQATT and CDR2 is SNEGSKA in the germline V gene (reference sequence). CDR3 DNA sequence: TGCAGTGCTAGAGAACCGGGGCCCACCTACGAGCAGTACTTC. It codes for CSAREPGPTYEQYF.

This clonotype appeared many times. This chain connects TRBV6-2 or TRBV6-3 to TRBJ2-7; TRBD1 or TRBD2 may be the D gene (5 bases each). Germline values: CDR1 MNHEY, CDR2 SVGEGT. The V gene lost 4 bases and the J gene lost 0 bases, with 10 bases spanning the gap. There are 14 residues in the CDR3. DNA for the CDR3: TGTGCCAGCAGTTCTGGGGACGTCTCCTACGAGCAGTACTTC. Its protein is CASSSGDVSYEQYF.

As for this clonotype: One junction end disagrees with the germline gene, perhaps due to a read error. V gene TRBV13 combines with J gene TRBJ2-3, with 12 bases aligning to TRBD2. The CDR3 runs to 16 residues. In germline, CDR1 is PRHDT, CDR2 FYEKMQ (reference sequence). As DNA, the CDR3 is TGTGCCAGCAACCAAGGACTAGCGGGAAACACAAATACGCAGTATTTT. Its translation: CASNQGLAGNTNTQYF.

The chain's CDR3 is CASSQDGPHTGELFF. The CDR3, as DNA: TGCGCCAGCAGCCAAGATGGGCCCCACACCGGGGAGCTGTTTTTT. V is TRBV4-3 and J is TRBJ2-2; D gene unclear. Trimming removed 0 bases at V and 3 bases at J, with 8 bases between. CDR1 LGHNA and CDR2 YSLEER come from the germline V gene. This CDR3 comprises 15 residues.

This clonotype came up many times. The V and J genes are TRBV7-9 and TRBJ1-1, with 8 bases aligning to TRBD1. The CDR3 is 15 residues long. Trimming at V came to 3 bases and at J to 8 bases, leaving 11 bases not matched to a gene. Germline CDR1 reads SEHNR; CDR2 reads FQNEAQ (reference sequence). The CDR3 loop is CASSLPTGDGREAFF. CDR3 DNA: TGTGCCAGCAGCTTGCCGACAGGGGATGGTAGGGAAGCTTTCTTT.

Only a few counts were recorded for this clonotype. V and J are TRBV6-5 and TRBJ2-1, with 8 bases fitting TRBD2. The CDR3 covers 16 residues. CDR1 is MNHEY and CDR2 is SVGAGI in the germline V gene. V shed 8 bases, J shed 1 base, and the junction held 10 bases outside the gene matches. CDR3 DNA sequence: TGTGCCAGCTCTCTTTGGCGGGGGGCTTCCTACAATGAGCAGTTCTTC. Protein product: CASSLWRGASYNEQFF.

The gene calls are TRBV27 and TRBJ2-3; TRBD2 matches 13 bases. With V trimmed by 5 bases and J by 2 bases, 10 bases remained unmatched. CDR1 MNHEY and CDR2 SMNVEV come from the germline V gene (reference sequence). The CDR3 runs 18 residues. The CDR3 sequence: CASSTGLGLAGSTDTQYF. The CDR3 nucleotides are TGTGCCAGCAGTACAGGCCTGGGACTAGCGGGGTCCACAGATACGCAGTATTTT.

This clonotype was detected only a few times. This is likely a read error, given that the CDR3 carries no conserved phenylalanine or tryptophan at its end. The V and J genes are TRBV6-5 and TRBJ2-7; D is possibly TRBD1 or TRBD2 (5 bases each). V was pared by 6 bases and J by 5 bases, with 20 bases between. Germline values: CDR1 MNHEY, CDR2 SVGAGI. This CDR3 contains 15 residues. The CDR3: CASRPGTAYYDEQYL. CDR3 nucleotide sequence: TGTGCCAGCAGGCCGGGGACCGCCTACTACGACGAGCAGTACCTC.

The rearrangement links TRBV19 to TRBJ2-7; perhaps TRBD2 as D (6 bases). Germline V gene lookup returns CDR1 LNHDA and CDR2 SQIVND (reference sequence). This CDR3 has 14 amino acids. Trimming stripped 4 bases from V and 5 bases from J, with 15 bases between. The CDR3 bases are TGTGCCAGTAGTACTTCAGGGAGGACCAACGAGCAGTACTTC. Its protein is CASSTSGRTNEQYF.

This clonotype was picked up many times. The chain joins TRBV19 to TRBJ2-3, with 9 bases that match TRBD1. The V segment lost 3 bases and the J segment 6 bases; nucleotides outside the gene matches: 4. This CDR3 is built from 14 residues. Germline V lookup: CDR1 LNHDA, CDR2 SQIVND (reference sequence). The CDR3 coding sequence is TGTGCCAGTAGTATCTCACAGGGGGCGGATACGCAGTATTTT. Its translation: CASSISQGADTQYF.

This clonotype came up a few times. This chain links TRBV7-2 with TRBJ1-4, with a possible D match to TRBD1 (6 bases). Germline V gives CDR1 SGHTA, CDR2 FQGNSA. The CDR3 loop spans 14 amino acids. The V end was cut by 1 base, the J end by 8 bases, with 11 bases between. As DNA, the CDR3 is TGTGCCAGCAGCTTAGACAGGGTAGAGGAAAAACTGTTTTTT. Its protein product is CASSLDRVEEKLFF.

The chain has TRBV10-2 and TRBJ2-5; TRBD1 is a possible D gene (6 bases). CDR3 length: 16 residues. Germline loops: CDR1 WSHSY, CDR2 SAAADI. V lost 3 bases and J 3 bases, leaving 17 bases between the germline ends. Written as DNA, the CDR3 is TGCGCCAGCAGTGAATGGTCGGGCAGGGGAGAAGAGACCCAGTACTTC. This encodes CASSEWSGRGEETQYF.

This clonotype was seen a handful of times. The gene calls are TRBV7-9 and TRBJ1-2; unclear D gene. V was clipped by 5 bases and J by 4 bases, with 17 bases between them. CDR3 length: 15 residues. Germline V gene data show CDR1 as SEHNR and CDR2 as FQNEAQ (reference sequence). The CDR3 nucleotides are TGTGCCAGCAGCCCTCTGTCGGGGTTGGGCTATGGCTACACCTTC. It translates to CASSPLSGLGYGYTF.

The table lists this clonotype with many counts. The chain recombines TRBV4-2 with TRBJ2-7, with 7 nucleotides matching TRBD1. Per the germline V gene, CDR1 is LGHNA and CDR2 is YNFKEQ. This CDR3 has 15 amino acids. With V trimmed by 8 bases and J by 2 bases, 12 bases remained unmatched. In nucleotides, the CDR3 is TGTGCCAGCCGCTTTGGGGACAGCAACACCTACGAGCAGTACTTC. The encoded protein is CASRFGDSNTYEQYF.

The chain joins TRBV6-6 to TRBJ2-2, with D unresolved. The V and J ends lost 10 bases and 6 bases respectively, with 6 bases between them. Germline CDR1 reads MNHNY; CDR2 reads SVGAGI (reference sequence). There are 10 residues in the CDR3. CDR3 nucleotide sequence: TGTGCCACCTTCGCCGGGGAGCTGTTTTTT. It specifies CATFAGELFF.

This clonotype turned up a few times. The chain recombines TRBV5-4 with TRBJ1-2; possibly TRBD1 for D (6 bases). V was cut by 4 bases and J by 4 bases, with 20 bases left in between. The germline gives CDR1 SGHNT, CDR2 YYREEE (reference sequence). This CDR3 has 16 amino acids. The CDR3 reads CASSAGFSQGPYGYTF. In DNA form, the CDR3 reads TGTGCCAGCAGCGCCGGATTCTCCCAGGGGCCCTATGGCTACACCTTC. Full variable domain (outside the CDR3, taken from reference TRBV5-4 and TRBJ1-2): ETGVTQSPTHLIKTRGQQVTLRCSSQSGHNTVSWYQQALGQGPQFIFQYYREEENGRGNFPPRFSGLQFPNYSSELNVNALELDDSALYLCASSAGFSQGPYGYTFGSGTRLTVV.

Ten or more counts support this clonotype. The V call is TRBV19, the J call TRBJ2-3; 8 positions match TRBD2. This CDR3 has 15 amino acids. V shed 7 bases and J 7 bases; nucleotides not matched to a gene: 13. From germline, CDR1 is LNHDA and CDR2 SQIVND (reference sequence). CDR3 coding DNA: TGTGCCAGTACCTCCGGGACTAGAGGGTTAAATACGCAGTATTTT. It codes for CASTSGTRGLNTQYF.

This clonotype was picked up a small number of times. The CDR3: CASSIAGGLNTGELFF. CDR3 nucleotides: TGTGCCAGTAGTATAGCCGGGGGCTTGAACACCGGGGAGCTGTTTTTT. This sequence joins TRBV19 and TRBJ2-2; either TRBD1 or TRBD2 may fit D (6 bases each). Trimming shortened V by 1 base and J by 1 base, and 10 bases separated the two germline ends. Germline assignment: CDR1 LNHDA and CDR2 SQIVND (reference sequence). The CDR3 loop spans 16 amino acids.

Turning to this clonotype: A much larger clone differs from this one at a single base, so this may be a read error. The J gene is TRBJ2-7, the V gene TRBV5-4; D is unclear. Germline V gene lookup returns CDR1 SGHNT and CDR2 YYREEE (reference sequence). The CDR3 is made up of 15 amino acids. The chain's CDR3 is CASSLVGGRSYEQSF. CDR3 in DNA: TGTGCCAGCAGCTTGGTAGGCGGCCGCTCCTACGAGCAGTCCTTC.